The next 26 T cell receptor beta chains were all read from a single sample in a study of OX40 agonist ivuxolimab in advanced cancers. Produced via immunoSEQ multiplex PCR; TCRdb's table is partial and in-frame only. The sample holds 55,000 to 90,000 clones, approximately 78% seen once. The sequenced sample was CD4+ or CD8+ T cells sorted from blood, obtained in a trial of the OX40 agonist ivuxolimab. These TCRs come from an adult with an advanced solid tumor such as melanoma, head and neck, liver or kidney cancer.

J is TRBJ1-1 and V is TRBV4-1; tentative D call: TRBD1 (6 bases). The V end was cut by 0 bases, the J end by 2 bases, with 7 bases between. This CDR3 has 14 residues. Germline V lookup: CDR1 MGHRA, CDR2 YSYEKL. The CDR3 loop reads CASSQEGGNTEAFF. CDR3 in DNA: TGCGCCAGCAGCCAAGAGGGGGGCAACACTGAAGCTTTCTTT.

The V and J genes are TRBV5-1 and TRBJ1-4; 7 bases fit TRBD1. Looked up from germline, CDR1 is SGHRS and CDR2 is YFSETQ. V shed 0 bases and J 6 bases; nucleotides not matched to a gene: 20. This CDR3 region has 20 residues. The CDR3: CASSLGVAFSRQGLHEKLFF. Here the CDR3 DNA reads TGCGCCAGCAGCTTGGGGGTCGCATTCAGTCGACAGGGCTTACATGAAAAACTGTTTTTT.

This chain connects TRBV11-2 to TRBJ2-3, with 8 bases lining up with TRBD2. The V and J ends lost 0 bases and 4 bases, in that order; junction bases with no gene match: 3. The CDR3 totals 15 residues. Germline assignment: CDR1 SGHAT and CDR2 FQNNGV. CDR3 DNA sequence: TGTGCCAGCAGCTTAGACGGGGGGGCAGCAGATACGCAGTATTTT. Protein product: CASSLDGGAADTQYF.

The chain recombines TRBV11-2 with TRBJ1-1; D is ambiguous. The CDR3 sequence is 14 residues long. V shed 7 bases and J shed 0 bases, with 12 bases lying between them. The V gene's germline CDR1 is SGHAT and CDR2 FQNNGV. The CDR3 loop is CASKSGQLNTEAFF. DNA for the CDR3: TGTGCCAGCAAGAGCGGGCAGTTGAACACTGAAGCTTTCTTT. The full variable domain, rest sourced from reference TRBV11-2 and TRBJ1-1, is EAGVAQSPRYKIIEKRQSVAFWCNPISGHATLYWYQQILGQGPKLLIQFQNNGVVDDSQLPKDRFSAERLKGVDSTLKIQPAKLEDSAVYLCASKSGQLNTEAFFGQGTRLTVV.

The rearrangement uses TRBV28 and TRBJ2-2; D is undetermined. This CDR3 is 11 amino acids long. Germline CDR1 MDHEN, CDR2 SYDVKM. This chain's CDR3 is CGLGVPGELFF. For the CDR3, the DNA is TGTGGACTGGGTGTTCCCGGGGAGCTGTTTTTT. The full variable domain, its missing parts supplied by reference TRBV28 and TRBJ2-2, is DVKVTQSSRYLVKRTGEKVFLECVQDMDHENMFWYRQDPGLGLRLIYFSYDVKMKEKGDIPEGYSVSREKKERFSLILESASTNQTSMYLCGLGVPGELFFGEGSRLTVL.

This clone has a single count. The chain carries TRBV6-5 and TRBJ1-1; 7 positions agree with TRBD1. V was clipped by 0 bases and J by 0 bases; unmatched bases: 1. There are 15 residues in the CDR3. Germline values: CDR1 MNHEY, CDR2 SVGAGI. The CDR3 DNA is TGTGCCAGCAGTTACTCGGACAGGCTGAACACTGAAGCTTTCTTT. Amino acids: CASSYSDRLNTEAFF.

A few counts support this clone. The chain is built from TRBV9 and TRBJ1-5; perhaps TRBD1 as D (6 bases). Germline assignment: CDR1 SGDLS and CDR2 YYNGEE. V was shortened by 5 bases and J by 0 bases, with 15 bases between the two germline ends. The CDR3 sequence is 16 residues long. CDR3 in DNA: TGTGCCAGCAGTGTAAAAAGGGACAATAGCAATCAGCCCCAGCATTTT. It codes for CASSVKRDNSNQPQHF.

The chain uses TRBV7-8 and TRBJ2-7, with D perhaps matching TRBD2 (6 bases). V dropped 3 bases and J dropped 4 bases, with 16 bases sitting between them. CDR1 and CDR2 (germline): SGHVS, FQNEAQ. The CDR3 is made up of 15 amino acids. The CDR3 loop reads CASSLGGVNLYEQYV. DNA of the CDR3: TGTGCCAGCAGCTTGGGCGGGGTGAACTTATACGAGCAGTACGTC.

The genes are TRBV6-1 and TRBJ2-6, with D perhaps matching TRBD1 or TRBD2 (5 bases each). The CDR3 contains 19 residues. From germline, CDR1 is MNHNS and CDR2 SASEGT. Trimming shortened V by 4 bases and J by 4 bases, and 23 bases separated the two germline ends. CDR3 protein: CASSGIRDGHLLGANVLTF. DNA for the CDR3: TGTGCCAGCAGTGGAATCCGGGACGGACACCTTCTGGGGGCCAACGTCCTGACTTTC.

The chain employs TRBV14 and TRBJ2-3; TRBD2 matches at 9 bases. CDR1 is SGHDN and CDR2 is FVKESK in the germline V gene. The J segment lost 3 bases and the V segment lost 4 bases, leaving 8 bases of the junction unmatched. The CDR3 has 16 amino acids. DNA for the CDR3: TGTGCCAGCAGCCTCCTGAGCGGGGGGAGGACAGATACGCAGTATTTT. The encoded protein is CASSLLSGGRTDTQYF.

The CDR3 region has the DNA TGTGCCAGCAGCTTAGATTTGGCGACGAATGAAGCTTTCTTT. Protein product: CASSLDLATNEAFF. V and J are TRBV11-2 and TRBJ1-1, with D unclear. Germline CDR1 reads SGHAT; CDR2 reads FQNNGV. V shed 0 bases and J shed 7 bases, with 12 bases lying between them. CDR3 length: 14 amino acids.

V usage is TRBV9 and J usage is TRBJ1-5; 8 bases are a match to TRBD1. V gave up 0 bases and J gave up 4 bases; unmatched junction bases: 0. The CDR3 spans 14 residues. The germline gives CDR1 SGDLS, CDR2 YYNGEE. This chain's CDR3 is CASSVGQGNQPQHF. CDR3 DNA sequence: TGTGCCAGCAGCGTAGGACAGGGGAATCAGCCCCAGCATTTT.

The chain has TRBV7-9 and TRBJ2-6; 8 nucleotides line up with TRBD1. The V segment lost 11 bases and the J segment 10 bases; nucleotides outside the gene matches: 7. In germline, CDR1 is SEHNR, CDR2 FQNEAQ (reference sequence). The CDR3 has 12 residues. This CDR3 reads CAGTGSSNVLTF. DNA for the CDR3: TGTGCCGGGACAGGATCCTCTAACGTCCTGACTTTC.

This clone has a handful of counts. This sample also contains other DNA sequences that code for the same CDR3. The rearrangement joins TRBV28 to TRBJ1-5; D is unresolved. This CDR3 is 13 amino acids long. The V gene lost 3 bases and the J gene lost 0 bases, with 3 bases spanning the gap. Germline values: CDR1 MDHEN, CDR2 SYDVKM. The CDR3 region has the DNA TGTGCCAGCAGTTTGATTAGCAATCAGCCCCAGCATTTT. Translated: CASSLISNQPQHF.

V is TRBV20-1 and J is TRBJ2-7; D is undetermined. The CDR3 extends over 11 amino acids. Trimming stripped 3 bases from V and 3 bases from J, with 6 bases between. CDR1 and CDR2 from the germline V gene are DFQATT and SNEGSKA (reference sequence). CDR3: CSASVDYEQYF. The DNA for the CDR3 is TGCAGTGCTAGCGTCGACTACGAGCAGTACTTC.

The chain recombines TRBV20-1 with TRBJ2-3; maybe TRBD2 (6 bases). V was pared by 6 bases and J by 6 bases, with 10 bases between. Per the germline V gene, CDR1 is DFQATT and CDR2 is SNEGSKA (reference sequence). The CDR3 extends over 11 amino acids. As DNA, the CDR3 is TGCAGTGCGGGGACTTCGGATACGCAGTATTTT. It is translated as CSAGTSDTQYF.

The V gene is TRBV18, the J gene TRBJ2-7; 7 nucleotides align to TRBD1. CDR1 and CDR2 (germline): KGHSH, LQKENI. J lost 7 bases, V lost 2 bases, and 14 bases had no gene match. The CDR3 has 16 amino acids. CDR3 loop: CASSPGQARSAGEQYV. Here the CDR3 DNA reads TGTGCCAGCTCACCAGGACAGGCACGGTCGGCGGGTGAGCAGTACGTC.

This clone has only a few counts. Here the CDR3 reads CASSFLSGANVLTF. As DNA, the CDR3 is TGTGCCAGCTCCTTTCTCTCTGGGGCCAACGTCCTGACTTTC. The chain carries TRBV2 and TRBJ2-6; D is uncertain. Per germline, CDR1 SNHLY and CDR2 FYNNEI. There are 14 residues in the CDR3. Trimming removed 8 bases from V and 0 bases from J, with 8 bases in between.

The chain's CDR3 is CASSQDRLMNTEAFF. The CDR3, as DNA: TGCGCCAGCAGCCAAGATAGACTGATGAACACTGAAGCTTTCTTT. The chain joins TRBV4-1 to TRBJ1-1; D uncertain. The CDR3 is 15 residues long. The germline V gene encodes CDR1 MGHRA and CDR2 YSYEKL. V was shortened by 0 bases and J by 0 bases, with 8 bases between the two germline ends.

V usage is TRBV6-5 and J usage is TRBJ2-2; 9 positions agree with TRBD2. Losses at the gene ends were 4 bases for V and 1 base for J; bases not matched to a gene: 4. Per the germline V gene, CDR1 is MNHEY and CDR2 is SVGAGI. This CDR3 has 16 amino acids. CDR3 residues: CASSLGGGVNTGELFF. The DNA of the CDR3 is TGTGCCAGCAGTTTGGGCGGGGGGGTGAACACCGGGGAGCTGTTTTTT.

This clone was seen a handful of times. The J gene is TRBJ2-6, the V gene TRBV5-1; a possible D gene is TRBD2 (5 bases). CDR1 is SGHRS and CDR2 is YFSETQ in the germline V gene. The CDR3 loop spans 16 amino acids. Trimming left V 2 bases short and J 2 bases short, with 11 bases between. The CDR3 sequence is CASSLNLLAGANVLTF. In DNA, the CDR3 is TGCGCCAGCAGCTTAAATTTACTAGCTGGGGCCAACGTCCTGACTTTC.

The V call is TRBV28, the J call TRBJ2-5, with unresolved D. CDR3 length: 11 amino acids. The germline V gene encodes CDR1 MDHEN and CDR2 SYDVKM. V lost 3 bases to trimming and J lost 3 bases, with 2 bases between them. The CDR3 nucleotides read TGTGCCAGCAGTTTCGAAGAGACCCAGTACTTC. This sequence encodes CASSFEETQYF.

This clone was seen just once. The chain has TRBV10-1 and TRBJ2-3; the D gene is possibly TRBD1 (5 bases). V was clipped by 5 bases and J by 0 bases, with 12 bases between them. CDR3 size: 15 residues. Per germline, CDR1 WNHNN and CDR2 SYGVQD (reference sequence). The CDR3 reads CASSLTDTSTDTQYF. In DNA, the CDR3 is TGCGCCAGCAGTTTGACGGACACTAGCACAGATACGCAGTATTTT.

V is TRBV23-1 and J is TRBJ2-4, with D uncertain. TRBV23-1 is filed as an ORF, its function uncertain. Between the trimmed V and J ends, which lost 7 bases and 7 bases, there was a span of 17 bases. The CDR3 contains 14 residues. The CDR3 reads CASTLNRARNIQYF. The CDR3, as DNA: TGCGCCAGCACCTTAAATAGAGCGAGGAACATTCAGTACTTC.

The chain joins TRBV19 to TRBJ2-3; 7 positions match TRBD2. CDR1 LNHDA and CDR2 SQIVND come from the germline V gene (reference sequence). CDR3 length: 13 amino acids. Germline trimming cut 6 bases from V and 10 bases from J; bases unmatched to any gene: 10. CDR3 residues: CASSMLIREAQYF. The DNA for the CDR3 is TGTGCCAGTAGCATGCTTATCCGGGAGGCGCAGTATTTT. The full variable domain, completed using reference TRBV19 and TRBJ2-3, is DGGITQSPKYLFRKEGQNVTLSCEQNLNHDAMYWYRQDPGQGLRLIYYSQIVNDFQKGDIAEGYSVSREKKESFPLTVTSAQKNPTAFYLCASSMLIREAQYFGPGTRLTVL.

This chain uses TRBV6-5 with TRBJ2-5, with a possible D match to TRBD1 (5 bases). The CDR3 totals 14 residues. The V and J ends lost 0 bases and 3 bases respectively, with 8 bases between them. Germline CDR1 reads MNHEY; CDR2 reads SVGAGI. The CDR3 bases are TGTGCCAGCAGTTACTCAGGACAAGAAGAGACCCAGTACTTC. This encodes CASSYSGQEETQYF.